This T cell receptor beta chain was profiled in a study of T cell changes during pregnancy in multiple sclerosis. Libraries were prepared by immunoSEQ multiplex PCR; TCRdb keeps only in-frame clonotypes and omits some of them. The sample lists almost 95,000 clones; more than 85% were seen once. The CDR3 loop spans 14 amino acids. Germline V gives CDR1 MNHNS, CDR2 SASEGT. V lost 6 bases and J lost 4; bases outside the gene matches: 9. The source material was peripheral blood, sampled in the first trimester of pregnancy. This chain connects TRBV6-1 to TRBJ2-7, with TRBD1 identical over 7 bases. This TCR was sampled from a female donor with multiple sclerosis, enrolled in a pregnancy study. DNA of the CDR3: TGTGCCAGCAGGGAGTACAGGGGTAGATACGAGCAGTACTTC. It specifies CASREYRGRYEQYF.